This T cell receptor (beta chain) was obtained from a study of shared clonotypes between healthy human individuals. Broader study findings: Rarefaction showed that sequencing of sorted subsets was incomplete (despite large depth).

Per the original data handling: Without quality scores, immunoSEQ junctional reads could not be filtered like full-length reads. Method: immunoSEQ multiplex PCR; TCRdb's copy keeps in-frame clones and lacks some. That table furnishes V, J and clone size, whereas the DNA furnished D and trimming. The profile covers hundreds of thousands of clones, with almost 97% appearing a single time and around 0.06% taken by the ten largest. J gave up 0 bases and V 5 bases, and 7 bases lay outside the gene matches. The CDR3 totals 16 residues. From germline, CDR1 is KGHSH and CDR2 LQKENI. As for this clone: Its target is unknown.

Each sample came from a Caucasian adult donor living in Nashville, Tennessee. The sequence derives from a woman under 40 in good health. The sample taken for sequencing was naive CD4+ T cells sorted from blood. Subset meaning: CD45RA+ positively selected. The J gene is TRBJ2-1, the V gene TRBV18, with 7 bases fitting TRBD2. The CDR3 bases are TGTGCCAGCTCAACAGGACTAGACCACTCCTACAATGAGCAGTTCTTC. Translation gives CASSTGLDHSYNEQFF.